This T cell receptor beta chain appears in the sequencing data of a study of T cells in localized non-small cell lung cancer. Study observations and caveats: Among blood samples, higher T cell density accompanied longer overall survival. Tumor showed lower T cell clonality than uninvolved adjacent lung, where it was highest.

TCRdb's table, derived via immunoSEQ multiplex PCR, lists solely in-frame clones and lacks some. The sample yields 26,000 or so clones, roughly nine tenths seen once. With regard to this clone: Its antigen remains unknown.

Trimming stripped 5 bases from V and 9 bases from J, with 11 bases between. This CDR3 contains 12 residues. Germline-derived CDR1 and CDR2 are LNHNV and YYDKDF (reference sequence). This specimen consisted of peripheral blood, obtained before any cancer treatment. The sequence derives from a female donor older than 55 with stage II squamous cell lung carcinoma. The chain joins TRBV15 to TRBJ1-3; D unclear. The CDR3 DNA follows: TGTGCCACCAGCCCTCGAGGAGGCACCATATATTTT. It translates to CATSPRGGTIYF. The variable domain in full, with the rest retrieved from reference TRBV15 and TRBJ1-3, is DAMVIQNPRYQVTQFGKPVTLSCSQTLNHNVMYWYQQKSSQAPKLLFHYYDKDFNNEADTPDNFQSRRPNTSFCFLDIRSPGLGDTAMYLCATSPRGGTIYFGEGSWLTVV.